Listed below are T cell receptor beta chains from one sample, sequenced in a study of T-cell reconstitution after alpha-beta-depleted transplantation in children. MiXCR, applied by TCRdb to the PCR reads, yields one record per CDR3 protein. The repertoire includes just over 950,000 distinct CDR3 sequences, about 31% of them detected once, and about 28% sits in the top ten. The sample in question was PBMCs, mostly from graft donor cells, obtained 360 days after TCRalphabeta/CD19-depleted stem cell transplant. These receptors all stem from a boy in the first two years of life who had a stem cell transplant for SCID, so the T cells may come from the graft donor. CDR3s include the opening cysteine and the closing phenylalanine or tryptophan. The D gene is left open where the match is weak. Some rows mark clone size as missing; the rest say once, few, many or name a class of expanded clone.

CASSGTGWLTEAFF	TGTGCCAGCAGCGGGACAGGGTGGCTCACTGAAGCTTTCTTT	few	TRBV5-5	TRBJ1-1	TRBD1
CASSPKLLAGDQETQYF	TGTGCCAGCAGCCCCAAATTACTAGCGGGGGATCAAGAGACCCAGTACTTC	-	TRBV9	TRBJ2-5	TRBD2
CASSLLTWDLLRNEQYF	TGTGCCAGCAGTTTATTGACCTGGGACTTATTACGCAACGAGCAGTACTTC	-	TRBV28	TRBJ2-7	-
CASSFDHVNTEAFF	TGTGCCAGCAGTTTTGACCATGTGAACACTGAAGCTTTCTTT	-	TRBV12-3/TRBV12-4	TRBJ1-1	-
CSASGHSYGYTF	TGCAGTGCCTCCGGGCACTCCTATGGCTACACCTTC	-	TRBV20-1	TRBJ1-2	-
CASSLGLGQGAWEQYF	TGTGCCAGCAGTTTAGGCCTGGGTCAGGGGGCTTGGGAGCAGTACTTC	-	TRBV28	TRBJ2-7	TRBD1
CASSTRPGERTDTQYF	TGCGCCAGCAGTACTCGACCGGGGGAACGCACAGATACGCAGTATTTT	-	TRBV5-1	TRBJ2-3	-
CASSGVRAGELFF	TGTGCCAGCAGCGGTGTGAGGGCCGGGGAGCTGTTTTTT	-	TRBV9	TRBJ2-2	-
CSARVNSIRGDTQYF	TGCAGTGCTAGGGTCAACTCGATAAGGGGGGATACGCAGTATTTT	few	TRBV20-1	TRBJ2-3	-
CSARWTVGNTEAFF	TGCAGTGCTAGGTGGACAGTCGGGAACACTGAAGCTTTCTTT	-	TRBV20-1	TRBJ1-1	-
CASTVTGEENIQYF	TGTGCCAGCACAGTGACAGGGGAGGAAAACATTCAGTACTTC	few	TRBV12-3/TRBV12-4	TRBJ2-4	TRBD1